This paragraph covers one T cell receptor beta chain sequence. Its specificity is not known. V dropped 7 bases and J dropped 1 base, with 13 bases sitting between them. This CDR3 contains 14 residues. Germline CDR1 MNHEY, CDR2 SMNVEV (reference sequence). The data derive from a study of shared clonotypes between healthy human individuals. Study-wide points: Sharing across four donors was seen in 4% to 6.5% of naive CD4 clonotypes. Memory subsets generally showed smaller estimated richness than naive subsets did. Relative to clonotypes present in all four donors, those not shared had lower generation probabilities.

Clones were read by immunoSEQ multiplex PCR, and TCRdb kept only the in-frame ones, dropping some. Of roughly 2.6 million clones listed, approximately 94% are singletons. The chain combines TRBV27 with TRBJ1-1; D ambiguous. The origin of this receptor is a man aged 18 to 30 in good health. Sequencing was performed on naive CD4+ T cells sorted from blood. Documented subset: CD45RA+ positively selected. The CDR3, as DNA: TGTGCCAGCAAACCGTTCCACCGGAACACTGAAGCTTTCTTT. The encoded protein is CASKPFHRNTEAFF.